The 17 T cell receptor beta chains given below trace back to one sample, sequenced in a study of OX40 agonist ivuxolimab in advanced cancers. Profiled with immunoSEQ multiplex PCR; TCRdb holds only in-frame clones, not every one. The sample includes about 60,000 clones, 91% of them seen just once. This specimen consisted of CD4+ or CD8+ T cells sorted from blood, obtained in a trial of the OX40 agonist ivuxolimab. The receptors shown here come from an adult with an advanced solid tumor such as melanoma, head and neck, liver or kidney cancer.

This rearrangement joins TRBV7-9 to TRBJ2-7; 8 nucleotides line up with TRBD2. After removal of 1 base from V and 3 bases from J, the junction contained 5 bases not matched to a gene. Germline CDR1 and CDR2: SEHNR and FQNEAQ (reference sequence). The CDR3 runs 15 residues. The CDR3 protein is CASSLVGGARYEQYV. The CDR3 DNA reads TGTGCCAGCAGCTTAGTCGGGGGGGCGCGCTACGAGCAGTACGTC.

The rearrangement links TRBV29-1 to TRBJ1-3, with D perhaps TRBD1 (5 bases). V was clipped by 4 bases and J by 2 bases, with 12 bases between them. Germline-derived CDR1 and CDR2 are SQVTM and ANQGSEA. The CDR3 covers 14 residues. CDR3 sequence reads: CSVVWLGAGNTIYF. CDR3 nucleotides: TGCAGCGTTGTTTGGTTGGGGGCTGGAAACACCATATATTTT.

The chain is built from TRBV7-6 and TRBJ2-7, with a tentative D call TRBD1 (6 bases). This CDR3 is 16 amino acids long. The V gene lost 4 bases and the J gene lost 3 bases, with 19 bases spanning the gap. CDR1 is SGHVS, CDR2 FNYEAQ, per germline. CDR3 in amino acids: CASSSTSQVGGYEQYF. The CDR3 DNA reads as TGTGCCAGCAGCTCTACATCACAAGTAGGGGGCTACGAGCAGTACTTC.

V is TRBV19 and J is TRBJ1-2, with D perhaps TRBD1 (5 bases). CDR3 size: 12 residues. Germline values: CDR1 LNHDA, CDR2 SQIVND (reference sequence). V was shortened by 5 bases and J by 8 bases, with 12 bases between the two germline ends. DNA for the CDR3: TGTGCCAGTAGTTTGGGACTCCAAGGCTACACCTTC. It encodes CASSLGLQGYTF.

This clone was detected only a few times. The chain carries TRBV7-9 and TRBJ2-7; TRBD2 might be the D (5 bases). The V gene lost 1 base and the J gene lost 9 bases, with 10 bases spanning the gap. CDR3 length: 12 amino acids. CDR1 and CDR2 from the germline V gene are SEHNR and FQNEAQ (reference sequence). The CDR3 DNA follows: TGTGCCAGCAGCTTAGGCGTAGGGAGGCAGTACGTC. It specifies CASSLGVGRQYV.

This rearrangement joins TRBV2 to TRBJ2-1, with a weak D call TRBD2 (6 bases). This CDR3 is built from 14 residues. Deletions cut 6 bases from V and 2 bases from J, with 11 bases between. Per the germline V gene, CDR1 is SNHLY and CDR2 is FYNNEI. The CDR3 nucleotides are TGTGCCAGCAGGGTGGCTAGCGCCTACAATGAGCAGTTCTTC. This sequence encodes CASRVASAYNEQFF.

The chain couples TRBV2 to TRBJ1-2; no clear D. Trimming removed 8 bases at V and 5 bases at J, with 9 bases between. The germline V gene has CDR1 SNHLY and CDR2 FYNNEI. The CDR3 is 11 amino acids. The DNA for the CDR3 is TGTGCCAGCTTCTATGGTTATGGCTACACCTTC. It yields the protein CASFYGYGYTF.

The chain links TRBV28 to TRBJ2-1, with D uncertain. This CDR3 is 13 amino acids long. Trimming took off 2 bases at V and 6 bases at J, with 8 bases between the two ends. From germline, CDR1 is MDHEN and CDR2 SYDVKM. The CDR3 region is CASSLVGFNEQFF. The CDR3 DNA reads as TGTGCCAGCAGTTTAGTAGGGTTCAATGAGCAGTTCTTC. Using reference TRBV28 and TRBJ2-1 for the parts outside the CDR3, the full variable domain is DVKVTQSSRYLVKRTGEKVFLECVQDMDHENMFWYRQDPGLGLRLIYFSYDVKMKEKGDIPEGYSVSREKKERFSLILESASTNQTSMYLCASSLVGFNEQFFGPGTRLTVL.

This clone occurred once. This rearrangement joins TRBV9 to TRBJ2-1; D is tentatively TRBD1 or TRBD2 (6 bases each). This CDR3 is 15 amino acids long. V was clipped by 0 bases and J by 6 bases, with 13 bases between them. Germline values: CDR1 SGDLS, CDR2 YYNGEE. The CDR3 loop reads CASSVGVGGGNEQFF. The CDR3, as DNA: TGTGCCAGCAGCGTAGGGGTAGGGGGAGGCAATGAGCAGTTCTTC.

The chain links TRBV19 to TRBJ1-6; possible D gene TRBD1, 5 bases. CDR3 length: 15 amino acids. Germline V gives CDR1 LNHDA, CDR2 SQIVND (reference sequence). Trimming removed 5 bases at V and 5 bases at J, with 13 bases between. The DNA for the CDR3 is TGTGCCAGTAGTTTCGGGACCGGCAATAATTCACCCCTCCACTTT. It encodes CASSFGTGNNSPLHF.

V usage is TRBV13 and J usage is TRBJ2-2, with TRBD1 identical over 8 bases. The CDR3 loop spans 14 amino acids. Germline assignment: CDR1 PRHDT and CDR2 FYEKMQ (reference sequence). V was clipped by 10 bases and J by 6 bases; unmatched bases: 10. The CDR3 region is CATRRQGRSGELFF. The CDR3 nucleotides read TGTGCCACCCGAAGACAGGGGAGGTCCGGGGAGCTGTTTTTT.

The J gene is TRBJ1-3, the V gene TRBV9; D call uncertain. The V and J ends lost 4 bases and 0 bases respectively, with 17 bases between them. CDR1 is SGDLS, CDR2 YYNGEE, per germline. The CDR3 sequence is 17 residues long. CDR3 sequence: CASSLWTEESSGNTIYF. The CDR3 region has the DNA TGTGCCAGCAGCCTCTGGACGGAGGAGAGCTCTGGAAACACCATATATTTT.

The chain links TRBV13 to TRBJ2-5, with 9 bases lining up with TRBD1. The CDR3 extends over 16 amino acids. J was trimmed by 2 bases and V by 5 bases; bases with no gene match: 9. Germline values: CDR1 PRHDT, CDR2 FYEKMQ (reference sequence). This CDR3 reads CASSRRDRVWQETQYF. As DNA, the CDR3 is TGTGCCAGCAGCCGCCGGGACAGGGTTTGGCAAGAGACCCAGTACTTC.

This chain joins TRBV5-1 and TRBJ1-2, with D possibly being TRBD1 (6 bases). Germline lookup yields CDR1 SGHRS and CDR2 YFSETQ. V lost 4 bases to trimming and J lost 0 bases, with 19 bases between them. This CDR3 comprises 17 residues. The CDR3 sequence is CASSLVRAGAANYGYTF. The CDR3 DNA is TGCGCCAGCAGCCTGGTCCGGGCGGGGGCAGCTAACTATGGCTACACCTTC.

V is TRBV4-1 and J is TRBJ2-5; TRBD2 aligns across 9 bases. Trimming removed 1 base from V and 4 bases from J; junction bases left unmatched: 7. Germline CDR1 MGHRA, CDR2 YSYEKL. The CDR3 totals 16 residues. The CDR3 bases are TGCGCCAGCAGCCAAGGAAGGCGGGGGGGCGGAGAGACCCAGTACTTC. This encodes CASSQGRRGGGETQYF.

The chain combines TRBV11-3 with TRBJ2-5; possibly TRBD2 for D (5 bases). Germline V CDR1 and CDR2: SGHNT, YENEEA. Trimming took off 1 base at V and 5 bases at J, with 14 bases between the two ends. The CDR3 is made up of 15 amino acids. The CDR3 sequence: CASSLVPSPRETQYF. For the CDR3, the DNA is TGTGCCAGCAGCTTAGTGCCTAGCCCACGGGAGACCCAGTACTTC.

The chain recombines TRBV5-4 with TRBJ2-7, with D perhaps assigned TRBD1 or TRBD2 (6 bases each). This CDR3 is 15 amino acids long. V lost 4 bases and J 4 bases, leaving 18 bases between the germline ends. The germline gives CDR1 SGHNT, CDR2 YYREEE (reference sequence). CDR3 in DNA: TGTGCCAGCAGCCCGGGGGCGGGCCCTGGGTACGAGCAGTACTTC. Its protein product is CASSPGAGPGYEQYF.